The clone carrying this T cell receptor (beta chain) was seen more than once but under ten times. Its specificity is not known. The entry originates in a study of post-analysis software for immune sequencing data. Study outcomes and limitations: Compared with controls, patients had more of about 5 TRBV segments, including TRBV5-6, TRBV5-1 and TRBV20-1.

The CDR3 extends over 14 amino acids. The V gene's germline CDR1 is SGHTA and CDR2 FQGNSA. V was clipped by 6 bases and J by 2 bases, with 13 bases between them. Prepared TCR beta cDNA libraries contained unique molecular identifiers. TCRdb analysed the PCR reads with MiXCR anew, one entry per CDR3 protein. The repertoire consists of some 690,000 distinct CDR3 sequences, with around 64% occurring once and the leading ten covering 11%. The sequenced sample was blood. V and J are TRBV7-2 and TRBJ1-2; D not certain. The TCR comes from a girl aged 2 to 10 with multiple sclerosis. This CDR3 reads CASRPGVTNYGYTF. The CDR3, as DNA: TGTGCCAGCAGACCGGGAGTCACGAACTATGGCTACACCTTC.